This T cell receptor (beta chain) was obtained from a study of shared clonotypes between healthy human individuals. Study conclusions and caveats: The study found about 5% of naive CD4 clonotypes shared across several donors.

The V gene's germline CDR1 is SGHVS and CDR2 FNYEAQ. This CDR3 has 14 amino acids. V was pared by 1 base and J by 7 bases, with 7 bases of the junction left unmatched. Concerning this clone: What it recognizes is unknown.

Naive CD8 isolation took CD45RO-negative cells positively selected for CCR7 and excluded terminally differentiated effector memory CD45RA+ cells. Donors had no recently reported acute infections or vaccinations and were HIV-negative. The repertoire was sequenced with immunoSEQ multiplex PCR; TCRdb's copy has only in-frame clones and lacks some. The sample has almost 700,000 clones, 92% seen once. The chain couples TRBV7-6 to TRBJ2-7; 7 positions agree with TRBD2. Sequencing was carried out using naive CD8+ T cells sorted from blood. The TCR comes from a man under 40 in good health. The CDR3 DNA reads TGTGCCAGCAGCTTAGTCGGCCCCGGGAGGGAGCAGTACTTC. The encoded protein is CASSLVGPGREQYF.